These 9 T cell receptor beta chains came from one sample sequenced in a study of tumor-infiltrating lymphocytes in primary liver carcinoma. With a constant-region primer, TCR beta cDNA was made from approximately 450 ng of total RNA. Sequencing libraries for TCR beta derived from three nested multiplex PCR rounds that used slightly modified ARM-PCR. Investigators reported that the first two PCR rounds, at around 11 cycles each, used TRBV1-TRBV30 forward primers with a C-beta reverse primer. TCRdb processed the multiplex PCR reads anew with MiXCR; each CDR3 protein has one entry. The table has approximately 300,000 distinct CDR3 sequences, 65% seen once. Germline DNA was also extracted, with blood RNA taken from unsorted whole blood. Sequencing was carried out using peripheral blood. The receptors here all came from a man aged 40-50 years with primary liver carcinoma and hepatitis B virus infection.

This clonotype was counted many times. The V gene is TRBV11-2, the J gene TRBJ2-5; D might be TRBD2 (5 bases). This CDR3 contains 13 residues. V was trimmed by 1 base and J by 6 bases, leaving 9 bases between them. Germline CDR1 SGHAT, CDR2 FQNNGV. CDR3 DNA sequence: TGTGCCAGCAGCTTAGGGACTCTTCAGACCCAGTACTTC. Protein sequence: CASSLGTLQTQYF.

Comments on this clonotype: This CDR3 is missing its conserved last phenylalanine or tryptophan, likely due to a read error. The DNA of the CDR3 is TGCAGCGCAAGGGCTCCAGGGGATAATCAGCCCCAGCATTCT. Translation gives CSARAPGDNQPQHS. V usage is TRBV29-1 and J usage is TRBJ1-5; possible D gene TRBD1, 6 bases. This CDR3 has 14 amino acids. The ends were cut back, 7 bases at V and 4 bases at J, with 17 bases in the middle. Germline V lookup: CDR1 SQVTM, CDR2 ANQGSEA.

Remarks on this clonotype: A much larger clone differs from this one at a single base, so this may be a read error. This sequence joins TRBV6-1 and TRBJ1-1; D gene unclear. Per germline, CDR1 MNHNS and CDR2 SASEGT. The CDR3 consists of 14 residues. The CDR3 coding sequence is TGTGCCAGCCCTGACCCTGCCATGAACACTGAAGCTCTCTTT. As protein: CASPDPAMNTEALF.

In regard to this clonotype: It may be a read error: a sequence one base away is much more abundant. This chain links TRBV6-2 or TRBV6-3 with TRBJ1-1; a weak D match, TRBD1 (5 bases). V lost 4 bases and J lost 4, with 13 bases in between. CDR3 size: 14 residues. From germline, CDR1 is MNHEY and CDR2 SVGEGT. CDR3 residues: CASSLRGTSTEAFF. In nucleotides, the CDR3 is TGTGCCAGCAGTTTAAGGGGTACGAGCACTGAAGCTTTCTTT.

To note about this clonotype: Since a much larger clone is just one base distant, this may be a read error. The chain carries TRBV29-1 and TRBJ1-6; no definite D call. The CDR3 covers 13 residues. The germline V gene encodes CDR1 SQVTM and CDR2 ANQGSEA. This CDR3 reads CSVASSYTSPLHF. In DNA form, the CDR3 reads TGCAGCGTTGCTAGCTCCTATACTTCACCCCTCCACTTT.

This clonotype was observed many times. The chain couples TRBV11-2 to TRBJ2-5, with D perhaps TRBD1 (6 bases). CDR3 size: 15 residues. With 0 bases removed from V and 7 bases from J, the gap between germline ends came to 15 bases. Germline loops: CDR1 SGHAT, CDR2 FQNNGV. The DNA for the CDR3 is TGTGCCAGCAGCTTAGACTCAGGGGTTAGAGGGACCCAGTACTTC. Protein product: CASSLDSGVRGTQYF. Together with reference TRBV11-2 and TRBJ2-5, the CDR3 gives the full variable domain: EAGVAQSPRYKIIEKRQSVAFWCNPISGHATLYWYQQILGQGPKLLIQFQNNGVVDDSQLPKDRFSAERLKGVDSTLKIQPAKLEDSAVYLCASSLDSGVRGTQYFGPGTRLLVL.

Turning to this clonotype: The junction departs from germline at one end; a sequencing error may be responsible. CDR3: CASSLRSVAYNEQSF. In DNA, the CDR3 is TGTGCCAGCAGCCTGAGGTCTGTCGCCTACAATGAGCAGTCCTTC. The rearrangement joins TRBV11-2 to TRBJ2-1, with D unclear. The CDR3 covers 15 residues. The germline V gene encodes CDR1 SGHAT and CDR2 FQNNGV.

In this sample, this clonotype turned up a few times. The CDR3: CASSKGGRASTDTQYF. The CDR3 nucleotides read TGTGCCAGCAGCAAAGGGGGCAGGGCGAGCACAGATACGCAGTATTTT. V usage is TRBV21-1 and J usage is TRBJ2-3; the table's D call of TRBD1 was not tested on the DNA. TRBV21-1 is described as a pseudogene. The CDR3 has 16 residues.

The table lists this clonotype with a count of one. The rearrangement uses TRBV5-1 and TRBJ1-5; D call uncertain. Germline loops: CDR1 SGHRS, CDR2 YFSETQ. Trimming left V 0 bases short and J 6 bases short, with 10 bases between. The CDR3 totals 14 residues. Here the CDR3 DNA reads TGCGCCAGCAGCTTGGATGCGGGGAGTCAGCCCCAGCATTTT. The encoded protein is CASSLDAGSQPQHF. The variable domain in full, completed from reference TRBV5-1 and TRBJ1-5, reads KAGVTQTPRYLIKTRGQQVTLSCSPISGHRSVSWYQQTPGQGLQFLFEYFSETQRNKGNFPGRFSGRQFSNSRSEMNVSTLELGDSALYLCASSLDAGSQPQHFGDGTRLSIL.